The TCR beta chain under discussion was sequenced for a study of blood T cell repertoires in COVID-19. Study-wide context: The cDNA or gDNA used as material had been derived from T cells, B-cell-depleted T cells, or PBMCs.

As processed by the authors: Counts of nucleated cells, estimated from reference gene primer amplification, were obtained. Here immunoSEQ multiplex PCR was the method, and the copy in TCRdb shows in-frame clones only, minus some. V, J and clone size derive from that table, while D and trimming were established from the DNA sequence. The sample carries about 360,000 clones, more than 75% recorded once. About this clone: The sample has other DNA sequences that encode this CDR3 too.

There are 15 residues in the CDR3. The germline V gene has CDR1 MNHEY and CDR2 SVGAGI. V was shortened by 0 bases and J by 8 bases, with 11 bases between the two germline ends. This sequence was found in a human donor with acute or convalescent COVID-19. The donor label of this sample is uncertain. This rearrangement joins TRBV6-5 to TRBJ1-6; D perhaps matches TRBD1 (5 bases). Sequenced: peripheral blood. As DNA, the CDR3 is TGTGCCAGCAGTTACTCGAGCAGGGTACATTCACCCCTCCACTTT. Translation gives CASSYSSRVHSPLHF.